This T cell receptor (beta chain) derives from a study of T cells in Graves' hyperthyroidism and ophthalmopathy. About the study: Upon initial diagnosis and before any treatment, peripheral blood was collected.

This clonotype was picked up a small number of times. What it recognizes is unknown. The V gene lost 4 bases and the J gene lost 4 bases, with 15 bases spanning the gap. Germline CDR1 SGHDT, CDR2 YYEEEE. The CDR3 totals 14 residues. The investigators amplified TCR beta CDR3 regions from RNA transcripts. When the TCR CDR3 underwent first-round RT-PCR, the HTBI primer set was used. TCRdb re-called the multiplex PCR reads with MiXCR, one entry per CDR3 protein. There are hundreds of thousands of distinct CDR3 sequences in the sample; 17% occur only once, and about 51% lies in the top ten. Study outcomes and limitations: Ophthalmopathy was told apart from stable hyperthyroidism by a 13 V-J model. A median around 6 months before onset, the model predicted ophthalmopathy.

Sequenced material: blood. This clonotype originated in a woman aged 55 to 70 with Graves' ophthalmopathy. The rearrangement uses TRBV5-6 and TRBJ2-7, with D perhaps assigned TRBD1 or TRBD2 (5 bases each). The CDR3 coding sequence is TGTGCCAGCAGCACACCCGGGACGGATTACGAGCAGTACTTC. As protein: CASSTPGTDYEQYF. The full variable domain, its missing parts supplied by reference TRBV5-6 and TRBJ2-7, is DAGVTQSPTHLIKTRGQQVTLRCSPKSGHDTVSWYQQALGQGPQFIFQYYEEEERQRGNFPDRFSGHQFPNYSSELNVNALLLGDSALYLCASSTPGTDYEQYFGPGTRLTVT.